This T cell receptor beta chain was sequenced during a study of early T cells in non-severe SARS-CoV-2 infection. Unique molecular identifiers (one per individual cDNA molecule) were attached. From the 5' RACE reads, TCRdb called clonotypes with MiXCR, one entry per CDR3 protein. The profile shows roughly 47,000 distinct CDR3 sequences, about 6% of them singletons. Germline CDR1 and CDR2: SGHNT and YYREEE (reference sequence). V was clipped by 0 bases and J by 2 bases; unmatched bases: 10. This CDR3 spans 17 amino acids. The table lists this clonotype with many counts. The chain has TRBV5-4 and TRBJ2-5; 7 positions agree with TRBD2. The sample was whole blood, taken at baseline. The source is an adult who was a healthcare worker with PCR-confirmed SARS-CoV-2 infection or an uninfected control (not recorded which). The CDR3, as DNA: TGTGCCAGCAGCTTGGTTGGGGAGGGGCCCCGGCAAGAGACCCAGTACTTC. Amino acid sequence: CASSLVGEGPRQETQYF. The full variable domain, completed using reference TRBV5-4 and TRBJ2-5, is ETGVTQSPTHLIKTRGQQVTLRCSSQSGHNTVSWYQQALGQGPQFIFQYYREEENGRGNFPPRFSGLQFPNYSSELNVNALELDDSALYLCASSLVGEGPRQETQYFGPGTRLLVL.